These T cell receptor beta chains were read from a single sample in a study of cytomegalovirus exposure and HLA in healthy donors. TCRdb's copy holds only in-frame clones and misses some; the assay was immunoSEQ multiplex PCR. The table lists some 150,000 clones. The sample taken for sequencing was PBMCs. The receptors derive from a woman aged 18-29 years in good health and CMV-seronegative. Both conserved end residues are part of each CDR3. A D gene is named only where the DNA matches it firmly.

TRBJ2-1	TRBV30	NA	13	TGTGCCTGGAAACTGTACTCCTACAATGAGCAGTTCTTC	CAWKLYSYNEQFF
TRBJ1-1	TRBV29-1	NA	14	TGCAGCGTTGGATACAGCCTTATGAACACTGAGGCTTTCTTT	CSVGYSLMNTEAFF
TRBJ1-4	TRBV7-2	NA	18	TGTGCCAGCAGCTTATCCTCTATCGGGGGTGCAACTAATGAAAAACTGTTTTTT	CASSLSSIGGATNEKLFF
TRBJ2-3	TRBV30	TRBD1	15	TGTGCCTGGACTTGGACAGGGGGCAACGCAGATACGCAGTATTTT	CAWTWTGGNADTQYF
TRBJ1-1	TRBV5-1	NA	14	TGCGCCAGCAGCTCTATGGAGGGGAACACTGAAGCTTTCTTT	CASSSMEGNTEAFF
TRBJ2-7	TRBV29-1	NA	12	TGCAGCGTTGGGGACATCTCATACGAGCAGTACTTC	CSVGDISYEQYF
TRBJ2-2	TRBV11-3	TRBD2	15	TGTGCCAGCAGCCGTACCGGGACTATGGACGGGGAGCTGTTTTTT	CASSRTGTMDGELFF
TRBJ2-2	TRBV6-5	TRBD2	16	TGTGCCAGCAGTTACGGAGCGGGAGCGGACACCGGGGAGCTGTTTTTT	CASSYGAGADTGELFF
TRBJ1-1	TRBV18	NA	13	TGTGCCAGCTCACCTAGAGTGAACACTGAAGCTTTCTTT	CASSPRVNTEAFF
TRBJ1-2	TRBV27	TRBD1	13	TGTGCCAGCAGTTTAGTGGCAGGGGGAGGCTACACCTTC	CASSLVAGGGYTF
TRBJ2-1	TRBV25-1	TRBD2	17	TGTGCCAGCAGTGAATATCTGGGGGAGGGCCCGTACAATGAGCAGTTCTTC	CASSEYLGEGPYNEQFF
TRBJ2-1	TRBV4-3	NA	15	TGCGCCAGCAGCCAAGATCGGACGGGAAGGGATGAGCAGTTCTTC	CASSQDRTGRDEQFF
TRBJ1-6	TRBV9	NA	16	TGTGCCAGCAGCGTCGGGGGGAGCTCCTATAATTCACCCCTCCACTTT	CASSVGGSSYNSPLHF
TRBJ2-5	TRBV5-4	NA	14	TGTGCCAGCAGCTCCGTTTCGCCGGGGGAGACCCAGTACTTC	CASSSVSPGETQYF
TRBJ2-3	TRBV28	TRBD2	16	TGTGCCAGCAGTGCACTGGGTAGCGGGAGGTTAGATACGCAGTATTTT	CASSALGSGRLDTQYF
TRBJ1-2	TRBV19	NA	14	TGTGCCAGTAGTAGGGGGCAGGGACGATATGGCTACACCTTC	CASSRGQGRYGYTF
TRBJ1-5	TRBV5-5	TRBD1	15	TGTGCCAGCAGCCTCGGACAGGGGAAAGCTCAGCCCCAGCATTTT	CASSLGQGKAQPQHF
TRBJ1-5	TRBV18	NA	16	TGTGCCAGCTCACCACCAGAAGCTGAGGCAAGTCAGCCCCAGCATTTT	CASSPPEAEASQPQHF
TRBJ1-1	TRBV5-4	TRBD1	14	TGTGCCAGCAGCCCAAGACAGGGGGCGGGATCCGCTTTCTTT	CASSPRQGAGSAFF
TRBJ2-1	TRBV6-4	NA	17	TGTGCCAGCAGTCCTGGGGGACTTTCATCGGGCGGGGATGAGCAGTTCTTC	CASSPGGLSSGGDEQFF
TRBJ2-7	TRBV6-4	NA	15	TGTGCCATCGACGGAAGGGGGACAAGCAGGTACGAGCAGTACTTC	CAIDGRGTSRYEQYF
TRBJ2-2	TRBV7-2	NA	16	TGTGCCAGCAGCTTAGTCGGGAGAGGGGTCGGCGGGGAGCTGTTTTTT	CASSLVGRGVGGELFF
TRBJ2-1	TRBV11-3	NA	15	TGTGCCAGCAGCTTAGCCCCCCAGGAGGACAATGAGCAGTTCTTC	CASSLAPQEDNEQFF
TRBJ2-3	TRBV6-5	NA	14	TGTGCCAGCAGTTACGACACTAGCAAAGATACGCAGTATTTT	CASSYDTSKDTQYF